This TCR beta chain was recovered during a study of blood T cells in healthy people across ages. For the second PCR, which ran for about 7 to 11 cycles, a sample-barcoded 5' primer and a J-beta primer mix were used. In TCRdb, the 5' RACE reads were re-called with MiXCR into one record per CDR3 protein. The sample yields approximately 800,000 distinct CDR3 sequences, about 53% seen once. The CDR3 spans 12 residues. The germline V and J ends were trimmed by 3 bases and 5 bases, with 9 bases remaining between them. CDR1 SQVTM and CDR2 ANQGSEA come from the germline V gene. What was sequenced was blood. The chain joins TRBV29-1 to TRBJ2-3; TRBD2 is a possible D gene (6 bases). This TCR was recovered from a man older than 75 in good health. The CDR3 sequence is CSVEGGLDTQYF. The CDR3 nucleotides are TGCAGCGTTGAGGGAGGATTAGATACGCAGTATTTT.